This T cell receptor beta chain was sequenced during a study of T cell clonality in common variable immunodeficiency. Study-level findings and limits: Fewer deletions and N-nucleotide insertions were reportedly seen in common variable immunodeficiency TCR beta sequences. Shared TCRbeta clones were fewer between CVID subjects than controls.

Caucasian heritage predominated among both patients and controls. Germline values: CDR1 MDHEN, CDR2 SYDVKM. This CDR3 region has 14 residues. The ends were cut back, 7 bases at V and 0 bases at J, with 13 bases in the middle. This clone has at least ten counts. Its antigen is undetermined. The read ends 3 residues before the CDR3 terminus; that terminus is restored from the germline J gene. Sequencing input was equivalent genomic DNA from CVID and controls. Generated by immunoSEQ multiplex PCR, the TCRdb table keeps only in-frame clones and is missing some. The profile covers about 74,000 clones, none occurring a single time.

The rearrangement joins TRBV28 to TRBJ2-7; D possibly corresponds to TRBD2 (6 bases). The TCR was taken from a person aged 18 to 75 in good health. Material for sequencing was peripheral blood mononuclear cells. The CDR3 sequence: CASTPRAGSYEQYF. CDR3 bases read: TGTGCCAGCACCCCTCGAGCGGGCTCCTACGAG.